This is a list of T cell receptor beta chains from one sample in a study of blood T cell repertoires in COVID-19. Profiled with immunoSEQ multiplex PCR; TCRdb holds only in-frame clones, not every one. Counted here are about 170,000 clones, approximately 91% occurring once; the ten biggest clones make up roughly 5%. The sequenced sample was peripheral blood. All receptors come from a man between 18 and 29 years old with COVID-19, enrolled during active disease. Both conserved end residues are part of each CDR3. The D gene is left open where the match is weak. Clone size is not always given. Where it is, it says once, few, many or a class for expanded clones.

D: TRBD1
J: TRBJ1-2
size: .
V: TRBV28
DNA: TGTGCCAGCAGTGCGGCCGGGACAGGGAACTATGGCTACACCTTC
CDR3: CASSAAGTGNYGYTF

D: .
J: TRBJ2-1
size: .
V: TRBV11-3
DNA: TGTGCCAGCAGCTTAGCGAGCGGAGGCCCCGCTTACCGGCAGTTCTTC
CDR3: CASSLASGGPAYRQFF

D: .
J: TRBJ2-1
size: once
V: TRBV14
DNA: TGTGCCAGCAGCTCCAACAATGAGCAGTTCTTC
CDR3: CASSSNNEQFF

D: .
J: TRBJ1-4
size: .
V: TRBV27
DNA: TGTGCCAGCAGTGACAGGATGGAAAAACTGTTTTTT
CDR3: CASSDRMEKLFF

D: .
J: TRBJ1-2
size: .
V: TRBV9
DNA: TGTGCCAGCAGCGCCACTATCAGGGGAGGCTACACCTTC
CDR3: CASSATIRGGYTF

D: .
J: TRBJ2-7
size: .
V: TRBV10-3
DNA: TGTGCCATCAGTGAAGTAGCGGCCTACGAGCAGTACTTC
CDR3: CAISEVAAYEQYF

D: .
J: TRBJ2-7
size: .
V: TRBV9
DNA: TGTGCCAGCAGCGTATCCACCTCAGGGGATAACTACGAGCAGTACTTC
CDR3: CASSVSTSGDNYEQYF

D: TRBD1
J: TRBJ2-1
size: .
V: TRBV24-1
DNA: TGTGCCACCAGTGAGTACAGGGGGAGCTCCTACAATGAGCAGTTCTTC
CDR3: CATSEYRGSSYNEQFF

D: .
J: TRBJ2-7
size: .
V: TRBV9
DNA: TGTGCCAGCAGCGTAGGAGTTTTCTCCTACGAGCAGTACTTC
CDR3: CASSVGVFSYEQYF

D: .
J: TRBJ1-1
size: .
V: TRBV27
DNA: TGTGCCAGCAGTTTGGCAGGGCGAGGCACTGAAGCTTTCTTT
CDR3: CASSLAGRGTEAFF

D: TRBD2
J: TRBJ2-1
size: .
V: TRBV4-2
DNA: TGTGCCAGCAGCCGTACACCCCTAGCGGACCGATACAATGAGCAGTTCTTC
CDR3: CASSRTPLADRYNEQFF

D: .
J: TRBJ2-2
size: .
V: TRBV7-9
DNA: TGTGCCAGCAGCCGAGCCGGGGAGGGGGTGATCGGGGAGCTGTTTTTT
CDR3: CASSRAGEGVIGELFF

D: TRBD2
J: TRBJ2-3
size: once
V: TRBV7-9
DNA: TGTGCCAGCAGCTCACCTAGCGGCCCTCCAGATACGCAGTATTTT
CDR3: CASSSPSGPPDTQYF

D: TRBD1
J: TRBJ2-1
size: few
V: TRBV5-5
DNA: TGTGCCAGCAGCTTGAGGACAGGGAAGGTGGCCTACAATGAGCAGTTCTTC
CDR3: CASSLRTGKVAYNEQFF

D: .
J: TRBJ1-6
size: .
V: TRBV27
DNA: TGTGCCAGCAGCCGGAGTAGTAACTCACCCCTCCACTTT
CDR3: CASSRSSNSPLHF

D: .
J: TRBJ2-1
size: .
V: TRBV3-1/TRBV3-2
DNA: TGTGCCAGCAGCCAACCATTGGGCACCTACAATGAGCAGTTCTTC
CDR3: CASSQPLGTYNEQFF

D: TRBD2
J: TRBJ2-1
size: .
V: TRBV25-1
DNA: TGTGCCAGCACCCCTAGCGGGGGCTCCTACAATGAGCAGTTCTTC
CDR3: CASTPSGGSYNEQFF

D: .
J: TRBJ1-5
size: .
V: TRBV7-9
DNA: TGTGCCAGCAGCTTGCGACAGGGCAATCAGCCCCAGCATTTT
CDR3: CASSLRQGNQPQHF

D: .
J: TRBJ1-2
size: .
V: TRBV27
DNA: TGTGCCAGCAGTTTCGGGGGAAGCTATGGCTACACCTTC
CDR3: CASSFGGSYGYTF

D: .
J: TRBJ1-6
size: .
V: TRBV6-5
DNA: TGTGCCAGCAGTTACGGAGGAAACCATAATTCACCCCTCCACTTT
CDR3: CASSYGGNHNSPLHF

D: .
J: TRBJ2-7
size: .
V: TRBV27
DNA: TGTGCCAGCAGCAAACAGCCAACTAGGTCCTACGAGCAGTACTTC
CDR3: CASSKQPTRSYEQYF

D: .
J: TRBJ1-1
size: once
V: TRBV5-1
DNA: TGCGCCAGCAGAGACAGGAACACTGAAGCTTTCTTT
CDR3: CASRDRNTEAFF

D: TRBD1
J: TRBJ2-5
size: .
V: TRBV9
DNA: TGTGCCAGCAGCGTTGACAGGGAACAAGAGACCCAGTACTTC
CDR3: CASSVDREQETQYF

D: TRBD1
J: TRBJ1-2
size: .
V: TRBV19
DNA: TGTGCCAGTAGTCACGGACAGGGGGCTAGCTATGGCTACACCTTC
CDR3: CASSHGQGASYGYTF

D: TRBD2
J: TRBJ2-7
size: .
V: TRBV4-3
DNA: TGCGCCAGCAGCCACCGTAGCGGGGGGGCCTACGAGCAGTACTTC
CDR3: CASSHRSGGAYEQYF

D: .
J: TRBJ1-5
size: .
V: TRBV9
DNA: TGTGCCAGCAGCCCCGGGGGAGGGCAGCCCCAGCATTTT
CDR3: CASSPGGGQPQHF

D: .
J: TRBJ2-3
size: .
V: TRBV19
DNA: TGTGCCAGTAGTCCCTCAGGGGCCAAATTTGCGGATACGCAGTATTTT
CDR3: CASSPSGAKFADTQYF

D: .
J: TRBJ2-1
size: .
V: TRBV5-4
DNA: TGTGCCAGCAGCTTGTTAGGGGCCACCTACAATGAGCAGTTCTTC
CDR3: CASSLLGATYNEQFF

D: TRBD2
J: TRBJ2-2
size: .
V: TRBV28
DNA: TGTGCCAGCAGCCCGATAGCGGGAGCCGGGGAGCTGTTTTTT
CDR3: CASSPIAGAGELFF

D: .
J: TRBJ2-7
size: .
V: TRBV20-1
DNA: TGCAGTGTTCCAATTAGCGGCGAGCAGTACTTC
CDR3: CSVPISGEQYF

D: TRBD2
J: TRBJ2-7
size: .
V: TRBV5-1
DNA: TGCGCCAGCAGCCATTTTTTCGGACTAGCGGGAGAAGACGAGCAGTACTTC
CDR3: CASSHFFGLAGEDEQYF

D: TRBD1
J: TRBJ1-2
size: once
V: TRBV11-2
DNA: TGTGCCAGCAGCTTAGATCACAGGGGGCTGTATGGCTACACCTTC
CDR3: CASSLDHRGLYGYTF

D: .
J: TRBJ1-5
size: .
V: TRBV6-1
DNA: TGTGCCAGCAGTGAGTTTTCACAGATCAATCAGCCCCAGCATTTT
CDR3: CASSEFSQINQPQHF

D: .
J: TRBJ2-7
size: .
V: TRBV5-4
DNA: TGTGCCAGCAGCTTGGGCGGGCGGAATCACTACGAGCAGTACTTC
CDR3: CASSLGGRNHYEQYF

D: TRBD1
J: TRBJ2-6
size: .
V: TRBV3-1/TRBV3-2
DNA: TGTGCCAGCAGCCAAGCCTGGAGCAGGGGGCACCATGGGGCCAACGTCCTGACTTTC
CDR3: CASSQAWSRGHHGANVLTF

D: .
J: TRBJ1-1
size: .
V: TRBV30
DNA: TGTGCTGCCAGGGAGAACACTGAAGCTTTCTTT
CDR3: CAARENTEAFF

D: .
J: TRBJ2-7
size: once
V: TRBV10-3
DNA: TGTGCCATCACCCGGGAAAGCTCCTACGAGCAGTACTTC
CDR3: CAITRESSYEQYF

D: TRBD1
J: TRBJ1-6
size: .
V: TRBV28
DNA: TGTGCCAGCAACTACGGAGGGACAGCGAATTCACCCCTCCACTTT
CDR3: CASNYGGTANSPLHF

D: TRBD2
J: TRBJ2-1
size: few
V: TRBV6-5
DNA: TGTGCCAGCGGGACTAGCGGGAGACTTACTGAGCAGTTCTTC
CDR3: CASGTSGRLTEQFF

D: .
J: TRBJ2-7
size: .
V: TRBV7-9
DNA: TGTGCCAGCAGCTTCGACGGGTCAACCTACGAGCAGTACTTC
CDR3: CASSFDGSTYEQYF

D: TRBD2
J: TRBJ2-2
size: .
V: TRBV19
DNA: TGTGCCAGTAGTATAGATTTAACCGGGACTAGACAGAACACCGGGGAGCTGTTTTTT
CDR3: CASSIDLTGTRQNTGELFF

D: TRBD1
J: TRBJ1-2
size: .
V: TRBV4-1
DNA: TGCGCCAGCAGCCAAGATGGGACAGGAAGTGGCTACACCTTC
CDR3: CASSQDGTGSGYTF

D: .
J: TRBJ2-1
size: .
V: TRBV9
DNA: TGTGCCAGCAGCGTAGGGGCGGGGAGCCCCTACAATGAGCAGTTCTTC
CDR3: CASSVGAGSPYNEQFF

D: TRBD1
J: TRBJ2-7
size: .
V: TRBV7-9
DNA: TGTGCCAGCAGCCGTACCGGGACAGGGGCAATCTACGAGCAGTACTTC
CDR3: CASSRTGTGAIYEQYF

D: .
J: TRBJ2-1
size: .
V: TRBV5-1
DNA: TGCGCCAGCAGCCCCGTTGGCGGTGAGCAGTTCTTC
CDR3: CASSPVGGEQFF

D: TRBD1
J: TRBJ1-4
size: few
V: TRBV7-2
DNA: TGTGCCAGCAGCCCGGGAGGGGGCGGCGAAAAACTGTTTTTT
CDR3: CASSPGGGGEKLFF

D: TRBD2
J: TRBJ2-1
size: .
V: TRBV5-1
DNA: TGCGCCAGCAGCTTGATTAGCGGGAATTTCAATGAGCAGTTCTTC
CDR3: CASSLISGNFNEQFF

D: TRBD1
J: TRBJ1-1
size: .
V: TRBV7-3
DNA: TGTGCCAGCAGCTTAATGGGACAGGGGGCGAACACTGAAGCTTTCTTT
CDR3: CASSLMGQGANTEAFF

D: .
J: TRBJ1-5
size: .
V: TRBV30
DNA: TGTGCCTGGTCCAAGGCGGGGACGGGGCAGCCCCAGCATTTT
CDR3: CAWSKAGTGQPQHF

D: .
J: TRBJ1-6
size: .
V: TRBV4-3
DNA: TGCGCCAGCAGCCAAGATGGCACGGGACATCATAATTCACCCCTCCACTTT
CDR3: CASSQDGTGHHNSPLHF

D: TRBD1
J: TRBJ2-1
size: once
V: TRBV7-9
DNA: TGTGCCAGCAGCCCAGAACAGGGGGCGCGGTACAATGAGCAGTTCTTC
CDR3: CASSPEQGARYNEQFF

D: .
J: TRBJ1-1
size: .
V: TRBV15
DNA: TGTGCCACCAGTCGAGGGTTGAACACTGAAGCTTTCTTT
CDR3: CATSRGLNTEAFF

D: .
J: TRBJ2-7
size: .
V: TRBV9
DNA: TGTGCCAGCAGCGTAGATAGCGGAAGCTCCTACGAGCAGTACTTC
CDR3: CASSVDSGSSYEQYF

D: TRBD2
J: TRBJ2-1
size: .
V: TRBV29-1
DNA: TGCAGCGTTGAGACTAGCGGGTACAATGAGCAGTTCTTC
CDR3: CSVETSGYNEQFF

D: TRBD1
J: TRBJ1-5
size: once
V: TRBV29-1
DNA: TGCAGCGTTGGAGGGGACAGGCATAATCAGCCCCAGCATTTT
CDR3: CSVGGDRHNQPQHF